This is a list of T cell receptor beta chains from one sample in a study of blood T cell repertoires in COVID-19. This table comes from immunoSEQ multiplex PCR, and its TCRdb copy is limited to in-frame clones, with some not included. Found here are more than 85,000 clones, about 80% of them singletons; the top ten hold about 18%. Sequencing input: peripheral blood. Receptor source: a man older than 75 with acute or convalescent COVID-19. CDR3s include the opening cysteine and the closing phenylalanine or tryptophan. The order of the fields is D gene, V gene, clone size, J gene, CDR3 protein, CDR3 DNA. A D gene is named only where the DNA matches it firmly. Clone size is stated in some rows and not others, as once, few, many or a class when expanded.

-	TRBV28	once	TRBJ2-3	CASSKGGAGTDTQYF	TGTGCCAGCAGTAAGGGCGGGGCCGGGACAGATACGCAGTATTTT
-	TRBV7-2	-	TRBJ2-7	CASAVRGNTGDEQYF	TGTGCCAGCGCGGTGCGCGGTAATACTGGCGACGAGCAGTACTTC
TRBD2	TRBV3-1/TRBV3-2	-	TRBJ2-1	CASSQEILAGKNEQFF	TGTGCCAGCAGCCAAGAGATCCTAGCGGGGAAGAATGAGCAGTTCTTC
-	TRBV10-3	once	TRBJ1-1	CAISESGQATGGPEAFF	TGTGCCATCAGTGAGTCGGGGCAGGCCACCGGTGGGCCTGAAGCTTTCTTT
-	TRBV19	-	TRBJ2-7	CASSIAGYEQYF	TGTGCCAGTAGTATAGCGGGGTACGAGCAGTACTTC
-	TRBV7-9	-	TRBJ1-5	CASSPQQSNQPQHF	TGTGCCAGCAGCCCACAACAGAGCAATCAGCCCCAGCATTTT
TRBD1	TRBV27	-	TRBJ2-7	CASSQQGAGRYEQYF	TGTGCCAGCAGTCAACAGGGGGCGGGTCGATACGAGCAGTACTTC
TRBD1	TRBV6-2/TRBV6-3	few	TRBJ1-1	CASSYTTGNEAFF	TGTGCCAGCAGTTACACGACAGGGAATGAAGCTTTCTTT
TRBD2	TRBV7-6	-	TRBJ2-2	CASSLSGGISNTGELFF	TGTGCCAGCAGTCTATCGGGGGGGATCTCGAACACCGGGGAGCTGTTTTTT
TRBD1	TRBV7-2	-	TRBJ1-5	CASSQTGKGQPQHF	TGTGCCAGCAGCCAGACAGGGAAGGGGCAGCCCCAGCATTTT
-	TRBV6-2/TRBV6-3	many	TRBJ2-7	CASSGPLDSPYEQYF	TGTGCCAGCAGTGGCCCTCTGGACAGTCCCTACGAGCAGTACTTC
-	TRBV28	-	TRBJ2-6	CAAGPWGPEEASGANVLTF	TGTGCCGCAGGACCATGGGGGCCAGAGGAAGCCTCTGGGGCCAACGTCCTGACTTTC
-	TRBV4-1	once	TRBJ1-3	CASSPDTISGNTIYF	TGCGCCAGCAGCCCGGACACGATCTCTGGAAACACCATATATTTT
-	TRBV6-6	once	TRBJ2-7	CASSSMDRSTYEQYF	TGTGCCAGCAGTTCGATGGACAGAAGTACCTACGAGCAGTACTTC
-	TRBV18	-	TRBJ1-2	CASSLSQDYGYTF	TGTGCCAGCTCCCTCTCACAGGACTATGGCTACACCTTC
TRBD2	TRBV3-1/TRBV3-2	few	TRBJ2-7	CASSQSSGSVEQYF	TGTGCCAGCAGCCAGTCTAGCGGGAGTGTAGAGCAGTACTTC
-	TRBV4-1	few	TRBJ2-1	CASSHLGQSNNEQFF	TGCGCCAGCAGCCATTTAGGACAGTCGAACAATGAGCAGTTCTTC
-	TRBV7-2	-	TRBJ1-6	CASSPRIGEGNSPLHF	TGTGCCAGCAGCCCGAGGATTGGGGAGGGTAATTCACCCCTCCACTTT
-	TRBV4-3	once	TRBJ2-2	CASSQEQGRGFSGELFF	TGCGCCAGCAGCCAAGAACAGGGTCGTGGATTCTCCGGGGAGCTGTTTTTT
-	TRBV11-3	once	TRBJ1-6	CASSQGGSSPLHF	TGTGCCAGCAGCCAAGGTGGGAGTTCACCCCTCCACTTT
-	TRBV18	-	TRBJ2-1	CASSPRAGNSYNEQFF	TGTGCCAGCTCACCAAGGGCAGGGAACTCCTACAATGAGCAGTTCTTC
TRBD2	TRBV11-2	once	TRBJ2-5	CASSPGTSGSLETQYF	TGTGCCAGCAGCCCAGGGACTAGCGGGTCCTTGGAGACCCAGTACTTC
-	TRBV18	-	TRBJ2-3	CASSDSRVDTQYF	TGTGCCAGCTCAGACTCCAGGGTTGATACGCAGTATTTT
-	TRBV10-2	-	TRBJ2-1	CASSGPRLGSTYNEQFF	TGCGCCAGCAGTGGGCCGAGACTAGGAAGTACCTACAATGAGCAGTTCTTC
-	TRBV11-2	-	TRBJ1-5	CASSLGSGYSNQPQHF	TGTGCCAGCAGCTTAGGGTCAGGTTATAGCAATCAGCCCCAGCATTTT
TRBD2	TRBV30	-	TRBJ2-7	CAWHLGEGEQYF	TGTGCCTGGCATCTGGGGGAGGGCGAGCAGTACTTC